Following are 32 T cell receptor beta chains from one sample sequenced in a study of blood T cell repertoires in COVID-19 (TCRdb year 2020). The library was obtained by the immunoSEQ multiplex PCR assay. In TCRdb, the immuneACCESS table is reduced to in-frame sequences with V and J assigned. These tables do not hold every clone; where another copy was compared, an unresolved V gene accounts for under half, and the others remain unexplained. The sample data list fewer than 250,000 clones, and 80% to 90% of these were observed just once. Jointly, the top ten make up roughly 2% of the sample. The sequenced sample consisted of peripheral blood. The receptors come from a woman between 45 and 60 years old with acute or convalescent COVID-19.

V usage is TRBV7-8 and J usage is TRBJ2-1, with D maybe TRBD2 (6 bases). With 3 bases removed from V and 9 bases from J, the gap between germline ends came to 12 bases. CDR1 SGHVS and CDR2 FQNEAQ come from the germline V gene. This CDR3 contains 13 residues. The CDR3 DNA reads TGTGCCAGCAGCTTTGACCCCGGGGGTGAGCAGTTCTTC. Protein: CASSFDPGGEQFF.

The chain employs TRBV2 and TRBJ2-7; D is possibly TRBD1 (6 bases). Germline values: CDR1 SNHLY, CDR2 FYNNEI. Trimming took off 6 bases at V and 7 bases at J, with 13 bases between the two ends. The CDR3 is made up of 12 amino acids. The CDR3 DNA follows: TGTGCCAGCAGCGAACAGGGCGCAGAGCAGTACTTC. Residues: CASSEQGAEQYF.

This clone appeared a few times. The same CDR3 can be traced to other DNA sequences in this sample. This chain links TRBV7-9 with TRBJ2-7; 10 nucleotides agree with TRBD1. Germline assignment: CDR1 SEHNR and CDR2 FQNEAQ (reference sequence). V lost 5 bases, J lost 5 bases, and 6 bases stayed unmatched. The CDR3 runs to 14 residues. CDR3 protein: CASSTGTGVDEQYF. For the CDR3, the DNA is TGTGCCAGCAGCACCGGGACAGGGGTGGACGAGCAGTACTTC.

The V gene is TRBV4-1, the J gene TRBJ1-4; 7 nucleotides match TRBD1. Looked up from germline, CDR1 is MGHRA and CDR2 is YSYEKL. Trimming removed 0 bases from V and 0 bases from J; junction bases left unmatched: 10. The CDR3 sequence is 19 residues long. The CDR3 region is CASSQDRGNRGSTNEKLFF. The CDR3 region has the DNA TGCGCCAGCAGCCAAGATCGCGGGAACAGGGGTTCAACTAATGAAAAACTGTTTTTT.

This clone was recorded a few times. This specimen includes other DNA sequences encoding the same CDR3. V is TRBV18 and J is TRBJ2-3; D is possibly TRBD1 (5 bases). Germline CDR1 reads KGHSH; CDR2 reads LQKENI. The ends were cut back, 1 base at V and 1 base at J, with 9 bases in the middle. The CDR3 has 15 amino acids. The CDR3 DNA is TGTGCCAGCTCACCACGCGACAGCCGCACAGATACGCAGTATTTT. This sequence encodes CASSPRDSRTDTQYF.

The gene calls are TRBV19 and TRBJ2-7; D is perhaps TRBD2 (6 bases). CDR1 and CDR2 (germline): LNHDA, SQIVND (reference sequence). This CDR3 is built from 14 residues. V lost 8 bases to trimming and J lost 1 base, with 15 bases between them. This CDR3 reads CASRWRGGSYEQYF. The CDR3 DNA follows: TGTGCCAGTCGGTGGAGGGGAGGATCCTACGAGCAGTACTTC.

The DNA of the CDR3 is TGTGCCAGCAGTTTATTGCCGGGACGGAGGGCAGTAGATGAGCAGTTCTTC. Protein: CASSLLPGRRAVDEQFF. The chain uses TRBV27 and TRBJ2-1; TRBD2 might be the D (6 bases). The germline V and J ends were trimmed by 1 base and 8 bases, with 21 bases remaining between them. The CDR3 loop spans 17 amino acids. Per germline, CDR1 MNHEY and CDR2 SMNVEV (reference sequence).

V and J are TRBV19 and TRBJ1-1; 7 nucleotides line up with TRBD1. The germline V gene has CDR1 LNHDA and CDR2 SQIVND (reference sequence). This CDR3 is 12 amino acids long. Losses at the gene ends were 9 bases for V and 2 bases for J; bases not matched to a gene: 3. The CDR3, as DNA: TGTGCCAGCGACAGGGCTAACACTGAAGCTTTCTTT. This translates into CASDRANTEAFF.

The rearrangement uses TRBV7-9 and TRBJ2-2; TRBD1 might be the D (5 bases). The germline V gene has CDR1 SEHNR and CDR2 FQNEAQ (reference sequence). Trimming pared 5 bases from V and 4 bases from J, leaving 8 bases between. The CDR3 is 13 residues long. The CDR3 region is CASSQGITGELFF. The CDR3, as DNA: TGTGCCAGCAGCCAGGGTATCACCGGGGAGCTGTTTTTT.

The gene calls are TRBV19 and TRBJ2-7, with 8 bases fitting TRBD2. V was clipped by 5 bases and J by 1 base; unmatched bases: 4. In germline, CDR1 is LNHDA, CDR2 SQIVND (reference sequence). The CDR3 has 14 amino acids. CDR3 coding DNA: TGTGCCAGTAGTGTACTAGCGGCGTCCTACGAGCAGTACTTC. It encodes CASSVLAASYEQYF.

The chain uses TRBV14 and TRBJ2-3, with D perhaps matching TRBD1 (5 bases). V was clipped by 1 base and J by 9 bases, with 14 bases between them. Germline lookup yields CDR1 SGHDN and CDR2 FVKESK. This CDR3 has 14 amino acids. The CDR3 region has the DNA TGTGCCAGCAGCCAAGGGGCAGGGCCCCGAACGCAGTATTTT. Encoded protein: CASSQGAGPRTQYF.

The J gene is TRBJ1-3, the V gene TRBV29-1, with 9 bases identical to TRBD1. Germline V lookup: CDR1 SQVTM, CDR2 ANQGSEA. J gave up 4 bases and V 4 bases, and 2 bases lay outside the gene matches. CDR3 length equals 13 residues. The CDR3 nucleotides are TGCAGCGTTGTAACAGGGGGCGGAAACACCATATATTTT. Translated: CSVVTGGGNTIYF. Drawing the rest from reference TRBV29-1 and TRBJ1-3, the complete variable domain is SAVISQKPSRDICQRGTSLTIQCQVDSQVTMMFWYRQQPGQSLTLIATANQGSEATYESGFVIDKFPISRPNLTFSTLTVSNMSPEDSSIYLCSVVTGGGNTIYFGEGSWLTVV.

This clone was found a few times. V is TRBV11-2 and J is TRBJ1-5; the D gene is possibly TRBD1 (5 bases). The CDR3 has 14 residues. The germline V gene has CDR1 SGHAT and CDR2 FQNNGV. V lost 4 bases and J 6 bases, leaving 13 bases between the germline ends. DNA for the CDR3: TGTGCCAGCAGCTCGGGAGGTCAGGGTCAGCCCCAGCATTTT. Amino acid sequence: CASSSGGQGQPQHF. Combining the CDR3 with reference TRBV11-2 and TRBJ1-5 gives the whole variable domain EAGVAQSPRYKIIEKRQSVAFWCNPISGHATLYWYQQILGQGPKLLIQFQNNGVVDDSQLPKDRFSAERLKGVDSTLKIQPAKLEDSAVYLCASSSGGQGQPQHFGDGTRLSIL.

This clone has only one observation. This sequence joins TRBV9 and TRBJ2-1; possibly TRBD2 for D (6 bases). The CDR3 spans 15 residues. Germline lookup yields CDR1 SGDLS and CDR2 YYNGEE. Trimming shortened V by 3 bases and J by 1 base, and 11 bases separated the two germline ends. The CDR3 region has the DNA TGTGCCAGCAGCGCGGAGGGCGGGTCCTACAATGAGCAGTTCTTC. It translates to CASSAEGGSYNEQFF.

This clone turned up a few times. The chain has TRBV10-3 and TRBJ1-2, with TRBD1 as a possible D gene (6 bases). The CDR3 is 13 amino acids. Germline V gene data show CDR1 as ENHRY and CDR2 as SYGVKD. Trimming shortened V by 3 bases and J by 2 bases, and 7 bases separated the two germline ends. The CDR3 here is CAISDTGNYGYTF. DNA of the CDR3: TGTGCCATCAGTGATACAGGGAACTATGGCTACACCTTC.

This clone has just a few counts. This rearrangement joins TRBV19 to TRBJ1-5, with TRBD1 identical over 8 bases. Unmatched junction bases numbered 6, after V lost 5 bases and J lost 6 bases. The CDR3 runs 14 residues. Germline-derived CDR1 and CDR2 are LNHDA and SQIVND (reference sequence). The CDR3 DNA reads as TGTGCCAGTAGTCCGGACAGGGTCAGTCAGCCCCAGCATTTT. Amino acids: CASSPDRVSQPQHF.

The rearrangement uses TRBV18 and TRBJ1-1, with TRBD1 as a possible D gene (5 bases). Trimming removed 2 bases at V and 1 base at J, with 11 bases between. Germline V lookup: CDR1 KGHSH, CDR2 LQKENI. The CDR3 consists of 15 residues. The CDR3 DNA is TGTGCCAGCTCACCAAAGGCTCAGGGGAACACTGAAGCTTTCTTT. Translation: CASSPKAQGNTEAFF.

This clone occurred once. The chain combines TRBV6-5 with TRBJ2-1; 11 nucleotides match TRBD2. Germline V gene data show CDR1 as MNHEY and CDR2 as SVGAGI. The CDR3 extends over 15 amino acids. After removal of 7 bases from V and 7 bases from J, the junction contained 9 bases not matched to a gene. CDR3 protein: CASILLAGDPNEQFF. The CDR3 DNA is TGTGCCAGCATCCTACTAGCGGGGGACCCGAATGAGCAGTTCTTC.

The V call is TRBV25-1, the J call TRBJ1-1; weak D call: TRBD1 (5 bases). Germline-derived CDR1 and CDR2 are MGHDK and SYGVNS. The CDR3 runs to 16 residues. V was shortened by 0 bases and J by 2 bases, with 13 bases between the two germline ends. The CDR3 DNA reads as TGTGCCAGCAGTGAATATCAACAAGGGGTAAACACTGAAGCTTTCTTT. Translating gives CASSEYQQGVNTEAFF.

This clone showed up just once. The chain uses TRBV19 and TRBJ2-1; the match to TRBD2 covers 12 bases. V was clipped by 5 bases and J by 7 bases; unmatched bases: 12. CDR1 LNHDA and CDR2 SQIVND come from the germline V gene (reference sequence). This CDR3 spans 17 amino acids. The CDR3 sequence: CASSPASLAGGRNEQFF. CDR3 sequence (DNA): TGTGCCAGTAGTCCCGCATCACTAGCGGGAGGAAGGAATGAGCAGTTCTTC.

The rearrangement uses TRBV5-1 and TRBJ2-3; 14 bases are a match to TRBD2. Germline values: CDR1 SGHRS, CDR2 YFSETQ. The CDR3 spans 16 residues. With V trimmed by 4 bases and J by 3 bases, 4 bases remained unmatched. CDR3 protein: CASSAGLAGATDTQYF. The CDR3 DNA reads TGCGCCAGCAGCGCGGGACTAGCGGGAGCGACAGATACGCAGTATTTT.

This clone was seen more than once but under ten times. J is TRBJ2-2 and V is TRBV2; D possibly corresponds to TRBD2 (6 bases). V was trimmed by 3 bases and J by 5 bases, leaving 13 bases between them. CDR1 SNHLY and CDR2 FYNNEI come from the germline V gene. The CDR3 spans 15 residues. CDR3 DNA: TGTGCCAGCAGTGACCCCGGGAGAGGTACCGGGGAGCTGTTTTTT. It codes for CASSDPGRGTGELFF.

This clone is a singleton in its sample. The rearrangement links TRBV25-1 to TRBJ1-1; TRBD1 agrees at 9 bases. The CDR3 has 13 residues. Losses at the gene ends were 6 bases for V and 1 base for J; bases not matched to a gene: 0. Germline V gene data show CDR1 as MGHDK and CDR2 as SYGVNS. This CDR3 reads CASRGQGNTEAFF. DNA for the CDR3: TGTGCCAGCAGGGGACAGGGGAACACTGAAGCTTTCTTT.

This chain uses TRBV7-3 with TRBJ2-5, with 8 bases aligning to TRBD2. This CDR3 spans 15 amino acids. Germline CDR1 is SGHTA and CDR2 is FQGTGA. After removal of 5 bases from V and 3 bases from J, the junction contained 8 bases not matched to a gene. The chain's CDR3 is CASSPAPGGKETQYF. CDR3 bases: TGTGCCAGCAGCCCCGCTCCGGGGGGGAAAGAGACCCAGTACTTC.

This chain joins TRBV10-2 and TRBJ1-3; D might be TRBD1 (5 bases). Trimming stripped 4 bases from V and 11 bases from J, with 15 bases between. The CDR3 totals 13 residues. Germline CDR1 and CDR2: WSHSY and SAAADI. CDR3 in amino acids: CASSGQPEIAIYF. The DNA of the CDR3 is TGCGCCAGCAGTGGACAGCCGGAAATCGCCATATATTTT.

The J gene is TRBJ2-3, the V gene TRBV13; D possibly corresponds to TRBD2 (6 bases). V was trimmed by 3 bases and J by 3 bases, leaving 13 bases between them. The CDR3 is made up of 15 amino acids. Germline loops: CDR1 PRHDT, CDR2 FYEKMQ (reference sequence). The CDR3 coding sequence is TGTGCCAGCAGCTTCCGCGGGACGGGGACAGATACGCAGTATTTT. The encoded protein is CASSFRGTGTDTQYF.

The gene calls are TRBV7-2 and TRBJ1-5, with D perhaps matching TRBD1 (6 bases). The germline V gene encodes CDR1 SGHTA and CDR2 FQGNSA. The CDR3 extends over 15 amino acids. Trimming took off 6 bases at V and 0 bases at J, with 12 bases between the two ends. CDR3 amino acids: CASSWTALSNQPQHF. The CDR3 DNA sequence: TGTGCCAGCAGTTGGACAGCCCTTAGCAATCAGCCCCAGCATTTT. The variable domain in full, completed from reference TRBV7-2 and TRBJ1-5, reads GAGVSQSPSNKVTEKGKDVELRCDPISGHTALYWYRQSLGQGLEFLIYFQGNSAPDKSGLPSDRFSAERTGGSVSTLTIQRTQQEDSAVYLCASSWTALSNQPQHFGDGTRLSIL.

The chain employs TRBV4-2 and TRBJ1-6, with D possibly being TRBD1 (6 bases). V shed 0 bases and J shed 10 bases, with 19 bases lying between them. The CDR3 sequence is 17 residues long. The germline gives CDR1 LGHNA, CDR2 YNFKEQ. CDR3 nucleotides: TGTGCCAGCAGCCAAGATGGGGGCTGGGGATTAGGGTCACCCCTCCACTTT. The encoded protein is CASSQDGGWGLGSPLHF.

The rearrangement uses TRBV12-5 and TRBJ2-5; D gene ambiguous. CDR1 and CDR2 (germline): LGHNT, FRNRAP. The CDR3 runs to 13 residues. V was trimmed by 7 bases and J by 4 bases, leaving 13 bases between them. CDR3 residues: CASAPGSAETQYF. The CDR3 coding sequence is TGTGCTAGTGCCCCAGGATCAGCAGAGACCCAGTACTTC.

This chain connects TRBV4-3 to TRBJ1-4, with TRBD1 as a possible D gene (5 bases). This CDR3 has 19 amino acids. The germline V gene has CDR1 LGHNA and CDR2 YSLEER. Trimming pared 0 bases from V and 0 bases from J, leaving 17 bases between. The CDR3 sequence: CASSQDYSRASATNEKLFF. The CDR3, as DNA: TGCGCCAGCAGCCAAGATTATTCCAGGGCCTCAGCAACTAATGAAAAACTGTTTTTT.

This clone appeared once. The rearrangement links TRBV5-3 to TRBJ1-4, with TRBD1 as a possible D gene (5 bases). Being an ORF, TRBV5-3 has a function that is uncertain. The V gene lost 10 bases and the J gene lost 8 bases, with 18 bases spanning the gap. There are 13 residues in the CDR3. The DNA for the CDR3 is TGTGCCGCCCAGGGAAAGGGTTACGAAAAACTGTTTTTT. Protein sequence: CAAQGKGYEKLFF.

This clone was counted a single time. The V and J genes are TRBV19 and TRBJ1-5; 7 bases are a match to TRBD1. Trimming at V came to 6 bases and at J to 4 bases, leaving 9 bases not matched to a gene. CDR1 and CDR2 from the germline V gene are LNHDA and SQIVND (reference sequence). The CDR3 totals 15 residues. Written as DNA, the CDR3 is TGTGCCAGTAGGCAGCCCGCAGGGGGGAATCAGCCCCAGCATTTT. The encoded protein is CASRQPAGGNQPQHF.